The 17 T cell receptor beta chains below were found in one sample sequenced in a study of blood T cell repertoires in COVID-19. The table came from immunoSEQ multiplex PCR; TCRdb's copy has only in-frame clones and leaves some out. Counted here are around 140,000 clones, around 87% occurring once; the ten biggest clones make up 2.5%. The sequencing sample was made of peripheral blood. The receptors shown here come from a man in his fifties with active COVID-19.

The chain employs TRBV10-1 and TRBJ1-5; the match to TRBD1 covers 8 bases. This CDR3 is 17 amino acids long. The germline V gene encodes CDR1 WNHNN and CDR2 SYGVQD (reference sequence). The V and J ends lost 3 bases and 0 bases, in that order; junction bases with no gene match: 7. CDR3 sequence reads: CASSEAGGPDSNQPQHF. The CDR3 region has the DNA TGCGCCAGCAGTGAAGCAGGGGGCCCGGATAGCAATCAGCCCCAGCATTTT.

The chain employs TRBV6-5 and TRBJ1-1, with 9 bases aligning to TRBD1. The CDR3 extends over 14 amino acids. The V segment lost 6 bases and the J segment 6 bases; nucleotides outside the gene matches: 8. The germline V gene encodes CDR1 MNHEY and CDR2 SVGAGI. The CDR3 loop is CASRMDRGSAEAFF. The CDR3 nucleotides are TGTGCCAGCAGGATGGACAGGGGCAGCGCTGAAGCTTTCTTT.

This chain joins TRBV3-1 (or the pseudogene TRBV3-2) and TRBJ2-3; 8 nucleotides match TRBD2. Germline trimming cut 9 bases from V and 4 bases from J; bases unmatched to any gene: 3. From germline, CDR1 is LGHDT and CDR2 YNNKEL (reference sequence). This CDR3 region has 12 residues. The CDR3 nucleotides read TGTGCCAGTGGCGGGGGGCCAGATACGCAGTATTTT. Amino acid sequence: CASGGGPDTQYF.

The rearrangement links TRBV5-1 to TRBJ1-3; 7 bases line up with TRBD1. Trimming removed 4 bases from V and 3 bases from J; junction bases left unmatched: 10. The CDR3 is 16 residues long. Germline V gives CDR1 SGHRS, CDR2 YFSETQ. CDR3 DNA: TGCGCCAGCAGCCTCCAAGTGACAGGGAGTGGAAACACCATATATTTT. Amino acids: CASSLQVTGSGNTIYF.

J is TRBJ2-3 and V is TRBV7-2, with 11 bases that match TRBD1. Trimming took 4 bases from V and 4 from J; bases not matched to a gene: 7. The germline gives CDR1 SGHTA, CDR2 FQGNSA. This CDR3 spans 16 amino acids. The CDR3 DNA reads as TGTGCCAGCAGCTGGACAGGGGGCCTGTTTGCAGATACGCAGTATTTT. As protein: CASSWTGGLFADTQYF.

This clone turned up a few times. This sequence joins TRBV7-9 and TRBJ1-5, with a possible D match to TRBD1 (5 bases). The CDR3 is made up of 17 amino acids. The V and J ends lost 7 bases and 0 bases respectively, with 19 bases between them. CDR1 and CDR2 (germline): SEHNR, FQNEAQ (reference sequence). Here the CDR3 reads CASIQPSGGHSNQPQHF. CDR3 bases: TGTGCCAGCATCCAGCCTAGTGGCGGACATAGCAATCAGCCCCAGCATTTT.

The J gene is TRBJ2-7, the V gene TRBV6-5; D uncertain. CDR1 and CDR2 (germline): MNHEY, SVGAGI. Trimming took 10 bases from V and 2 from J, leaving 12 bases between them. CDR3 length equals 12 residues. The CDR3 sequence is CATRTRAYEQYF. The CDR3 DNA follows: TGTGCCACTCGTACTCGGGCCTACGAGCAGTACTTC.

The CDR3 nucleotides are TGTGCCAGCAGCACTATTAACCCCTATAAGGCCGGGGAGCTGTTTTTT. Amino acids: CASSTINPYKAGELFF. The chain has TRBV7-9 and TRBJ2-2; the D is unclear. The germline gives CDR1 SEHNR, CDR2 FQNEAQ (reference sequence). V shed 5 bases and J shed 6 bases, with 19 bases lying between them. The CDR3 sequence is 16 residues long.

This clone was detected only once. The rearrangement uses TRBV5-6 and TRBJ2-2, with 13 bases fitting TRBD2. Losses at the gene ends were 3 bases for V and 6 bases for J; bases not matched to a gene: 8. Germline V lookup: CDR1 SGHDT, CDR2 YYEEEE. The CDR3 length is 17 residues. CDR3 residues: CASSSPLAGGQAGELFF. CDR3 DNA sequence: TGTGCCAGCAGCTCCCCACTAGCGGGGGGGCAAGCCGGGGAGCTGTTTTTT. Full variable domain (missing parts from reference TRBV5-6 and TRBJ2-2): DAGVTQSPTHLIKTRGQQVTLRCSPKSGHDTVSWYQQALGQGPQFIFQYYEEEERQRGNFPDRFSGHQFPNYSSELNVNALLLGDSALYLCASSSPLAGGQAGELFFGEGSRLTVL.

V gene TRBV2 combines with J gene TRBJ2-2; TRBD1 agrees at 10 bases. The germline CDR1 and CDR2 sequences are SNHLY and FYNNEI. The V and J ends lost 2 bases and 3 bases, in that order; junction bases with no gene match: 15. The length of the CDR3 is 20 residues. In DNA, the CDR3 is TGTGCCAGCAGTGAATTCAACCAGGCCGGGACAGGGGTTGACACCGGGGAGCTGTTTTTT. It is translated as CASSEFNQAGTGVDTGELFF.

CDR3 amino acids: CASSFRDSRTNEQFF. In DNA form, the CDR3 reads TGTGCCAGCAGCTTCCGGGATAGCAGGACGAATGAGCAGTTCTTC. V gene TRBV7-9 combines with J gene TRBJ2-1; a weak D match, TRBD2 (5 bases). Germline V gene data show CDR1 as SEHNR and CDR2 as FQNEAQ (reference sequence). Trimming took off 3 bases at V and 7 bases at J, with 16 bases between the two ends. This CDR3 is built from 15 residues.

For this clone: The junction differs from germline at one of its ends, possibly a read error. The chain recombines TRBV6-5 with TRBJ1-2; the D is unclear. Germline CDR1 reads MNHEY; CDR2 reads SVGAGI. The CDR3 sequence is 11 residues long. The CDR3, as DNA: TGTGCCAGCAGGATTCCAGGATTAGTCTTCTTC. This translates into CASRIPGLVFF.

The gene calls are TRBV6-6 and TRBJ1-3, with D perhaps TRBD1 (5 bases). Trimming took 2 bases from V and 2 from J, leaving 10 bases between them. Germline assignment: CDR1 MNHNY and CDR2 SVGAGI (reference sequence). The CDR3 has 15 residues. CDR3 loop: CASSYPQGAGNTIYF. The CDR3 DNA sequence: TGTGCCAGCAGTTACCCTCAGGGTGCTGGAAACACCATATATTTT.

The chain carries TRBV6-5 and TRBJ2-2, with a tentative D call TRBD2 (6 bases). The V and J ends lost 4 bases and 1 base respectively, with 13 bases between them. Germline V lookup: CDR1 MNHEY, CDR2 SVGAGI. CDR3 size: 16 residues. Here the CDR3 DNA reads TGTGCCAGCAGTTCTCAGGGACTTCTGAACACCGGGGAGCTGTTTTTT. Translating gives CASSSQGLLNTGELFF.

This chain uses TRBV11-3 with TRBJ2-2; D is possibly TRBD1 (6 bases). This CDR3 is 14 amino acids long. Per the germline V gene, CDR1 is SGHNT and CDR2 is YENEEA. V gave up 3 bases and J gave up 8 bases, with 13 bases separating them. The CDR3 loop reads CASSLAGVEGELFF. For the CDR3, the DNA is TGTGCCAGCAGCTTGGCAGGGGTCGAGGGGGAGCTGTTTTTT.

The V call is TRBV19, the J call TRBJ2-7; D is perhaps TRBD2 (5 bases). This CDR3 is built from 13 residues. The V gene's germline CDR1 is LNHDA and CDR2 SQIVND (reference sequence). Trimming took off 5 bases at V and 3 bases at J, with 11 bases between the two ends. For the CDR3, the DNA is TGTGCCAGTAGTCGGAGGCAGAACTACGAGCAGTACTTC. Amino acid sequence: CASSRRQNYEQYF.

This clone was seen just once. This CDR3 is CASSTTGASYNEQFF. The CDR3 bases are TGTGCCAGCAGTACGACAGGGGCTTCCTACAATGAGCAGTTCTTC. The rearrangement links TRBV6-2 or TRBV6-3 to TRBJ2-1; 8 bases match TRBD1. V lost 5 bases and J lost 1; bases outside the gene matches: 4. The germline V gene has CDR1 MNHEY and CDR2 SVGEGT. The CDR3 length is 15 residues.